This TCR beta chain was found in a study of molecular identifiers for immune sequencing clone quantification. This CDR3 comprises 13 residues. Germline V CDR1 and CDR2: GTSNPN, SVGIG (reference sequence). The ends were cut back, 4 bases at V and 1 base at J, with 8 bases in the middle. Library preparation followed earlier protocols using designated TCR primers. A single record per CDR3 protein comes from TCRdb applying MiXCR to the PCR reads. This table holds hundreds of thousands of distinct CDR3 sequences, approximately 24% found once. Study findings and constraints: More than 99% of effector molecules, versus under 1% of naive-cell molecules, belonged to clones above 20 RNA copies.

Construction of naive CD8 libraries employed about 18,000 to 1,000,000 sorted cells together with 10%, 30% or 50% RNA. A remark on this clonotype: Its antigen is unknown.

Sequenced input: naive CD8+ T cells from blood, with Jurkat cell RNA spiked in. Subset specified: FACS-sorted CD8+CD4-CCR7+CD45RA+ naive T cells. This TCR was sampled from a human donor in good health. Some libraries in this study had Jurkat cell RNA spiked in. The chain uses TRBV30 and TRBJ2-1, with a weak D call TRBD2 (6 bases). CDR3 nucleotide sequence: TGTGCCTGGACTAGCGAATCCTACAATGAGCAGTTCTTC. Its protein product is CAWTSESYNEQFF. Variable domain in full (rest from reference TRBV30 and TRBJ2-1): SQTIHQWPATLVQPVGSPLSLECTVEGTSNPNLYWYRQAAGRGLQLLFYSVGIGQISSEVPQNLSASRPQDRQFILSSKKLLLSDSGFYLCAWTSESYNEQFFGPGTRLTVL.